Ten or more counts support the clone carrying this T cell receptor beta chain. The antigen is unknown. The sample originates from a study of human T cells and chemical hapten exposure. TCRdb reprocessed the RACE reads via MiXCR and lists one record per CDR3 protein. Of tens of thousands of distinct CDR3 sequences listed, around a tenth are singletons. Overall study findings and caveats: Significantly greater numbers of large CDR3 similarity clusters came from expanded TCRs than from controls.

Time point: patch test 2, 6 weeks after DPC sensitization. As for treatment: therapeutic diphenylcyclopropenone sensitization with weekly scalp DPC. It was unfractionated whole blood from which total RNA was extracted. Looked up from germline, CDR1 is SGHNT and CDR2 is YENEEA. CDR3 length equals 17 residues. V gave up 5 bases and J gave up 2 bases, with 18 bases separating them. The sequenced sample was whole blood, obtained in connection with sensitization to the hapten diphenylcyclopropenone (DPC). This sequence was found in a man aged 18-30 years with alopecia areata. Some clones in this sample may be carry-over from other donors' samples. The chain links TRBV11-3 to TRBJ2-2; D not certain. The CDR3 region is CASSHSLQSTNTGELFF. CDR3 nucleotide sequence: TGTGCCAGCAGCCACTCCCTTCAGAGCACTAACACCGGGGAGCTGTTTTTT.